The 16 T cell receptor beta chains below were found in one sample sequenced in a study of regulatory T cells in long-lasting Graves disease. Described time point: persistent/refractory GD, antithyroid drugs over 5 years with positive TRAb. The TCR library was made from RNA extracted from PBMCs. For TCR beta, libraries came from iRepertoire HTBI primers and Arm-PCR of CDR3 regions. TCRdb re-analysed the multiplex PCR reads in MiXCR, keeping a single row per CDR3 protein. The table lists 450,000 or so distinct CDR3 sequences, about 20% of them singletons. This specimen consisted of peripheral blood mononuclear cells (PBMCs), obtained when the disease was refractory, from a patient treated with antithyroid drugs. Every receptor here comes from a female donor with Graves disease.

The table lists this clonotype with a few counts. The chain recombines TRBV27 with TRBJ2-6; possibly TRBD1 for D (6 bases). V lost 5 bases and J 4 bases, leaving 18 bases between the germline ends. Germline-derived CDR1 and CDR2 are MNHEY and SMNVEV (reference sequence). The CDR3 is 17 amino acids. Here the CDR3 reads CASSPRPNRAGANVLTF. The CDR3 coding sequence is TGTGCCAGCAGTCCCCGCCCGAACAGGGCCGGGGCCAACGTCCTGACTTTC.

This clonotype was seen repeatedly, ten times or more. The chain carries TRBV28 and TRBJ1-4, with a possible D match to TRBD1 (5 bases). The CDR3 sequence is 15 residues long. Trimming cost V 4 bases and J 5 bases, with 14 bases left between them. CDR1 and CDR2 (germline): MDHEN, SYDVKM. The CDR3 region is CASSSAGTANEKLFF. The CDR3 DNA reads TGTGCCAGCAGTTCCGCCGGGACTGCAAATGAAAAACTGTTTTTT.

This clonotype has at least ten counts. The CDR3 nucleotides read TGTGCCAGCAGCCGATATGAACAGGGAGCTGGCTACACCTTC. Residues: CASSRYEQGAGYTF. The chain combines TRBV12-3 or TRBV12-4 with TRBJ1-2; TRBD1 is a possible D gene (6 bases). The CDR3 loop spans 14 amino acids. Trimming shortened V by 6 bases and J by 7 bases, and 18 bases separated the two germline ends.

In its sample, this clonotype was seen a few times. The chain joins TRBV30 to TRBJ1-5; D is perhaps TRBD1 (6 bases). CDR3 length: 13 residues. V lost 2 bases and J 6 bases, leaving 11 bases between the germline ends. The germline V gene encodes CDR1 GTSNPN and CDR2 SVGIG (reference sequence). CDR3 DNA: TGTGCCTGGAGTATTGGGGGCTCTCAGCCCCAGCATTTT. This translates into CAWSIGGSQPQHF.

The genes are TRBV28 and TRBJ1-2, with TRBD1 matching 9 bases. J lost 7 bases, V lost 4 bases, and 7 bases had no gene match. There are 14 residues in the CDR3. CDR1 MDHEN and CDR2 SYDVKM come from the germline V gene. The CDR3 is CASSYPEQGAGYTF. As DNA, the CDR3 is TGTGCCAGCAGTTACCCCGAACAGGGGGCTGGCTACACCTTC.

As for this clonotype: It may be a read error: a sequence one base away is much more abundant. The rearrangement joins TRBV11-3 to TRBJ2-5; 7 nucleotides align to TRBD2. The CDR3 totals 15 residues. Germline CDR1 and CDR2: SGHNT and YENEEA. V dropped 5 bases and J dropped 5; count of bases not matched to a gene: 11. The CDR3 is CASSLRIGGGETQYF. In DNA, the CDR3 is TGTGCCAGCAGCCTCAGAATTGGGGGAGGGGAGACCCAGTACTTC.

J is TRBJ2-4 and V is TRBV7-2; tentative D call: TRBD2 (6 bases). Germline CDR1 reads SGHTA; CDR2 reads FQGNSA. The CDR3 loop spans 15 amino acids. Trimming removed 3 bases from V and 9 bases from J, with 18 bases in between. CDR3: CASSFYPGQGGIQYF. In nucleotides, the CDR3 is TGTGCCAGCAGCTTCTATCCAGGCCAGGGAGGCATTCAGTACTTC.

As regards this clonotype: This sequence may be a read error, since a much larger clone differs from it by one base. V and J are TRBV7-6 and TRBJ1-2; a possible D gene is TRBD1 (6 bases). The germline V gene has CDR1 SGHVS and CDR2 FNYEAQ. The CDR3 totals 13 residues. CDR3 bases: TGTGCCAGCAGTTTAGAGGACAGCTATGGCTACACCTTC. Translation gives CASSLEDSYGYTF.

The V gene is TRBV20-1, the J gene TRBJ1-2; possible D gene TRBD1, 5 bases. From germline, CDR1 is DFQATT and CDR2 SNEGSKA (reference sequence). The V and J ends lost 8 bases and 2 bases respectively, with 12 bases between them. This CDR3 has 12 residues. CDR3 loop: CSQLGGNYGYTF. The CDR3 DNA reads TGCAGTCAGCTCGGGGGAAACTATGGCTACACCTTC.

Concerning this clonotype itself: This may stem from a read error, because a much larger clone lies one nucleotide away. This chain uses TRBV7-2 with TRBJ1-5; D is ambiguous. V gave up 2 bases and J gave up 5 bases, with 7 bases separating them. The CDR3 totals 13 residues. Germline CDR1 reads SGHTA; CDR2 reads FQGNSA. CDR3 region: CASSLTPYQPQHF. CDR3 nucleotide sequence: TGTGCCAGCAGCTTAACCCCTTATCAGCCCCAGCATTTT.

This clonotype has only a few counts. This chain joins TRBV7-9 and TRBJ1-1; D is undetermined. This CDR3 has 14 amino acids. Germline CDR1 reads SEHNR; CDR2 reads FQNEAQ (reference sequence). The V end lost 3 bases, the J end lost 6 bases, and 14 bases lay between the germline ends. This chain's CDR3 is CASSFVPGSAEAFF. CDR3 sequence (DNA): TGTGCCAGCAGCTTTGTCCCGGGGTCAGCTGAAGCTTTCTTT. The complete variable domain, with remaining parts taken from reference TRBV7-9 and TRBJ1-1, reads DTGVSQNPRHKITKRGQNVTFRCDPISEHNRLYWYRQTLGQGPEFLTYFQNEAQLEKSRLLSDRFSAERPKGSFSTLEIQRTEQGDSAMYLCASSFVPGSAEAFFGQGTRLTVV.

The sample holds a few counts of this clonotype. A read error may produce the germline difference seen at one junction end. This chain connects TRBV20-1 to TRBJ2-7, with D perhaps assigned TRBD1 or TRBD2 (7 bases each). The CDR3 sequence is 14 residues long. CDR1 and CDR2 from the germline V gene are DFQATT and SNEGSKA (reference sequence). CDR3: CSARDREGIYEQYF. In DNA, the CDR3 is TGCAGTGCTCGAGACAGGGAGGGGATATACGAGCAGTACTTC.

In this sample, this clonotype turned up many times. In nucleotides, the CDR3 is TGTGCCAGCGCACACGGACTAGCGGGGGTACACATTCAGTACTTC. It yields the protein CASAHGLAGVHIQYF. The chain has TRBV12-3 or TRBV12-4 and TRBJ2-4; 13 bases are a match to TRBD2. The CDR3 extends over 15 amino acids. Germline trimming cut 8 bases from V and 8 bases from J; bases unmatched to any gene: 9.

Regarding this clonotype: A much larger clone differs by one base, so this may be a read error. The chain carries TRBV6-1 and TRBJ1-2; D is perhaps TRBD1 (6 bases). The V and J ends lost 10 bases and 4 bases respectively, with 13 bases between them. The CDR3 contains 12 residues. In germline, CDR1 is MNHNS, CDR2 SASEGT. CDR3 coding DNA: TGTGCCACAAGAGGGGGATTCTATGGCTACACCTTC. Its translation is CATRGGFYGYTF.

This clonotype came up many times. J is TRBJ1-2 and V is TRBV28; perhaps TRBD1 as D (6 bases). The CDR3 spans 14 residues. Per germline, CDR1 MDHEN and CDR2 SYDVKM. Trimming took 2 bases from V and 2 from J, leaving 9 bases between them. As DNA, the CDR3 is TGTGCCAGCAGTTTACCCGGGGGCAACTATGGCTACACCTTC. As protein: CASSLPGGNYGYTF.

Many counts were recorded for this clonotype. This CDR3 reads CASAGLDGYTF. The CDR3 DNA reads as TGTGCCAGTGCGGGGTTGGATGGCTACACCTTC. The rearrangement joins TRBV6-1 to TRBJ1-2; D ambiguous. With 9 bases removed from V and 6 bases from J, the gap between germline ends came to 11 bases. Germline lookup yields CDR1 MNHNS and CDR2 SASEGT. CDR3 size: 11 residues.